This is a list of T cell receptor beta chains from one sample in a study of T cell responses to AZD1222 COVID-19 vaccine. Sequencing used immunoSEQ multiplex PCR; TCRdb keeps in-frame clones, though not all of them. The sample holds more than 95,000 clones, approximately 91% seen once. The sequencing here drew on peripheral blood, taken on day 0 of AZD1222 vaccination. The receptors stem from an adult in good health. CDR3s leave out the opening cysteine and the closing phenylalanine or tryptophan.

J gene,V gene,CDR3 protein
TRBJ1-2,TRBV7-6,ASSNNLQDSRGGYT
TRBJ2-1,TRBV5-1,ASSLTVLVGRIEQF
TRBJ1-2,TRBV24-1,ATSDLLSGASNYGYT
TRBJ1-1,TRBV5-1,ASSLSNTEAF
TRBJ1-2,TRBV10-3,AIRPGQSESGYT
TRBJ1-2,TRBV12-3/TRBV12-4,ASTLGLSHGYT
TRBJ2-3,TRBV5-1,ASSPLSTDTQY
TRBJ1-1,TRBV11-3,ATHPGRGLGDTEAF
TRBJ1-2,TRBV12-3/TRBV12-4,ASLDGIYGYT
TRBJ2-1,TRBV11-3,ASSLVSGGAAEQF
TRBJ1-2,TRBV6-1,ASSELRTGTGTNYGYT
TRBJ1-6,TRBV7-2,ASSLVGQISPLH
TRBJ1-3,TRBV6-5,ASSWTLIASGNTIY
TRBJ1-1,TRBV27,ASSSSGAVNTEAF
TRBJ1-3,TRBV16,ASSLGQPSGNTIY
TRBJ2-3,TRBV9,ASSDRDRELDTQY
TRBJ1-2,TRBV20-1,SARGTALN
TRBJ1-1,TRBV11-2,ASSPRGENTEAF
TRBJ2-7,TRBV7-9,ASSSTLAGGPGIYEQY
TRBJ1-4,TRBV6-6,ASKPEPTNEKLF
TRBJ2-6,TRBV2,ASSEAWGTGANVLT
TRBJ2-1,TRBV9,ASSSEGAGGPWEQF
TRBJ1-2,TRBV2,ASSERGLRGYT
TRBJ1-5,TRBV7-9,ASSPGGNQPQH